The clone carrying this T cell receptor beta chain occurred a few times. No antigen is known for it. This sample stems from a study of T cells after yellow fever vaccination. Study-wide results and limits: Only a minor proportion of clonotypes was detected across both CD4 and CD8 compartments. Re-detected after boosting: most primary clones, 96% of CD4 and 88% of CD8.

Germline CDR1 and CDR2: SNHLY and FYNNEI. The V gene lost 6 bases and the J gene lost 4 bases, with 13 bases spanning the gap. The CDR3 loop spans 14 amino acids. Making TCR cDNA involved 5'RACE template switching, which added UMIs and a universal primer site. TCRdb reprocessed the 5' RACE reads via MiXCR and lists one record per CDR3 protein. The sample yields roughly 500,000 distinct CDR3 sequences, about 19% seen once. The specimen comprised PBMCs, sampled 15 days after the yellow fever booster vaccination. This rearrangement joins TRBV2 to TRBJ2-1; D is unclear. The source is a young man who received the YFV17D yellow fever vaccine. CDR3 protein: CASRNSGLYNEQFF. DNA for the CDR3: TGTGCCAGCAGGAATTCCGGATTGTACAATGAGCAGTTCTTC.